This T cell receptor (beta chain) derives from a study of regulatory T cells in long-lasting Graves disease. Specified time point: persistent/refractory GD, antithyroid drugs over 5 years with positive TRAb. PBMC RNA served as the TCR library source. Through Arm-PCR of CDR3 regions and iRepertoire HTBI primers, TCR beta libraries were built. TCRdb called the multiplex PCR reads again in MiXCR, with one record for every CDR3 protein. The sample shows roughly 500,000 distinct CDR3 sequences, about 20% of them seen only once. Germline lookup yields CDR1 SGHTA and CDR2 FQGTGA. Deletions cut 4 bases from V and 3 bases from J, with 15 bases between. This CDR3 spans 16 amino acids.

This sequence originates from a female donor with Graves disease. This chain links TRBV7-3 with TRBJ2-2; no firm D call. The sample in question was peripheral blood mononuclear cells (PBMCs), obtained when the disease was refractory, from a patient treated with antithyroid drugs. This CDR3 is CASSWPGQDHTGELFF. As DNA, the CDR3 is TGTGCCAGCAGCTGGCCCGGCCAAGATCACACCGGGGAGCTGTTTTTT. The complete variable domain, with remaining parts taken from reference TRBV7-3 and TRBJ2-2, reads GAGVSQTPSNKVTEKGKYVELRCDPISGHTALYWYRQSLGQGPEFLIYFQGTGAADDSGLPNDRFFAVRPEGSVSTLKIQRTERGDSAVYLCASSWPGQDHTGELFFGEGSRLTVL.